This T cell receptor (beta chain) was obtained from a study of blood T cell repertoires in COVID-19. The wider study: Nucleic acid was either cDNA or gDNA, and it came from T cells, B-cell-depleted T cells, or PBMCs.

Per the original data handling: For nucleated cells, counts were estimated from reference gene primer amplification. The assay was immunoSEQ multiplex PCR, and TCRdb's table has in-frame clones only and misses some. D and trimming come from the DNA, and the V and J calls and clone size come from that table. There are fewer than 15,000 clones in the sample; around 90% occur only once, and 28% lies in the top ten. The CDR3 is 14 amino acids. The V and J ends lost 0 bases and 1 base respectively, with 7 bases between them. From germline, CDR1 is SGDLS and CDR2 YYNGEE. The TCR originated in a woman in her sixties or seventies with active COVID-19. V usage is TRBV9 and J usage is TRBJ1-1; no clear D. Sequencing was carried out using peripheral blood. This chain's CDR3 is CASSVGAANTEAFF. The CDR3, as DNA: TGTGCCAGCAGCGTAGGGGCAGCGAACACTGAAGCTTTCTTT.